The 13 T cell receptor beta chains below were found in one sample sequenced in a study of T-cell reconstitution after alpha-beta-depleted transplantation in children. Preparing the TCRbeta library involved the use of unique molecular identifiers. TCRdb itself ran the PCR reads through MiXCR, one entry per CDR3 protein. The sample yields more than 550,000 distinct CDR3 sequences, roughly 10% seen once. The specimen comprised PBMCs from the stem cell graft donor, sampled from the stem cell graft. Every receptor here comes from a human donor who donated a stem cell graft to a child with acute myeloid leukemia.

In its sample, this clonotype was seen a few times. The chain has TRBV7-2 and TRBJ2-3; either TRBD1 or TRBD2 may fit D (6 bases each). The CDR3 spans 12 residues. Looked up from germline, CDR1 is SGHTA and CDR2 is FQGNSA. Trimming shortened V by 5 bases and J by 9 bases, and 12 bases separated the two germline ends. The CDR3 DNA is TGTGCCAGCAGCCCGCTGGGGGGCACGCAGTATTTT. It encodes CASSPLGGTQYF.

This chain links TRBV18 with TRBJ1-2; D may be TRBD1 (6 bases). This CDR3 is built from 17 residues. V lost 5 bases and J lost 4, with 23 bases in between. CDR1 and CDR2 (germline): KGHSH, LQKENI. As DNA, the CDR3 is TGTGCCAGCTCATTGGAGCCGCGACAGGAGCCTACCTATGGCTACACCTTC. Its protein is CASSLEPRQEPTYGYTF.

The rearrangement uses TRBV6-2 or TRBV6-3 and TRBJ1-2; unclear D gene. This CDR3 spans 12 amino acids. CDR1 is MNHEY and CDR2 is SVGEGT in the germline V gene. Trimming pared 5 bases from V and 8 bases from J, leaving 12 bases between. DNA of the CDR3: TGTGCCAGCAGTCGATTCAGTGCCGGCTACACCTTC. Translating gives CASSRFSAGYTF.

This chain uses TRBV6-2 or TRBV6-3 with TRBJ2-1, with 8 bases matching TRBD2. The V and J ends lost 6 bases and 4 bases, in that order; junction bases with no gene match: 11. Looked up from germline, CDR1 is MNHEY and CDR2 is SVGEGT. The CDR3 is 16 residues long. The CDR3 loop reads CASSLAEAGAYNEQFF. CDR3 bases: TGTGCCAGCAGCTTAGCTGAAGCGGGAGCTTACAATGAGCAGTTCTTC.

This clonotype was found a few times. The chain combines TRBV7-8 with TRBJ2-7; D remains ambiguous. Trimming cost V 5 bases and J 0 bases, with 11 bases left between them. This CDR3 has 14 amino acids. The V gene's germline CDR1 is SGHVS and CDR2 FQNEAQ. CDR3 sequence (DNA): TGTGCCAGCAGCCTACCTTCGAGCTCCTACGAGCAGTACTTC. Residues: CASSLPSSSYEQYF.

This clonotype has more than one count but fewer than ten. Here the CDR3 reads CSARESGLYQETQYF. DNA of the CDR3: TGCAGTGCTAGAGAAAGCGGATTATACCAAGAGACCCAGTACTTC. The gene calls are TRBV20-1 and TRBJ2-5; TRBD2 is a possible D gene (5 bases). The CDR3 has 15 amino acids. V gave up 0 bases and J gave up 0 bases, with 11 bases separating them. Germline V gene lookup returns CDR1 DFQATT and CDR2 SNEGSKA (reference sequence).

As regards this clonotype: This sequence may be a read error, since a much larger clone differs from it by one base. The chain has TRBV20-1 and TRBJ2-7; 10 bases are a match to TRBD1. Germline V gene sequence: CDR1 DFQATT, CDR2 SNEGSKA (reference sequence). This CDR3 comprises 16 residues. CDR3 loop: CCARDPNRQGAYEQYF. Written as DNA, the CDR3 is TGCTGTGCTAGAGATCCGAATCGACAGGGGGCGTACGAGCAGTACTTC.

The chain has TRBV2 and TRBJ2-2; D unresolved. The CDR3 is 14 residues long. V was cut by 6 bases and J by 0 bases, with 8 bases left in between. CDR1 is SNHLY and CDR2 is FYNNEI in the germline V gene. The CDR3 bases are TGTGCCAGCAGAACCGACTCGAACACCGGGGAGCTGTTTTTT. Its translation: CASRTDSNTGELFF.

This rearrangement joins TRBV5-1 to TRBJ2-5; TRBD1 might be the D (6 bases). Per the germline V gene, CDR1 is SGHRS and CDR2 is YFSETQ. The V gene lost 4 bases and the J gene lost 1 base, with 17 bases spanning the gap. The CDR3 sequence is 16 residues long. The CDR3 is CASSPTTGSFQETQYF. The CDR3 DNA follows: TGCGCCAGCAGCCCAACCACAGGGTCCTTCCAAGAGACCCAGTACTTC.

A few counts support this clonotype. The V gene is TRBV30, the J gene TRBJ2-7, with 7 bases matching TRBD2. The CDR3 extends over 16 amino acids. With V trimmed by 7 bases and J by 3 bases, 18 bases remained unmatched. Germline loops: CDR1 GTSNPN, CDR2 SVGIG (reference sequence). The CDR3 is CALYREERLRGYEQYF. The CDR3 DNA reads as TGTGCCTTATACCGGGAGGAGAGGTTAAGAGGCTACGAGCAGTACTTC.

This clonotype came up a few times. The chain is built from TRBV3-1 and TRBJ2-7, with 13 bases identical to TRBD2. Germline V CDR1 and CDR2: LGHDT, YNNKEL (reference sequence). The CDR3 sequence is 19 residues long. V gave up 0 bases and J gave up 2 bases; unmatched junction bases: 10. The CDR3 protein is CASSQDSPGLAGPPYEQYF. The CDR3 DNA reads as TGTGCCAGCAGCCAAGATTCCCCGGGACTAGCGGGACCGCCCTACGAGCAGTACTTC.

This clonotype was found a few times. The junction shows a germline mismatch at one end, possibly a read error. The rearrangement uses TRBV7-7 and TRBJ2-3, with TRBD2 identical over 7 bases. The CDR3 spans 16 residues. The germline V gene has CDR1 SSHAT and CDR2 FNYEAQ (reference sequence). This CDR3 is CASSVGTISSTDTQYF. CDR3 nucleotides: TGTGCTAGCAGCGTAGGGACTATTTCTAGCACAGATACGCAGTATTTT. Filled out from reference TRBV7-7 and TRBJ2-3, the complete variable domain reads GAGVSQSPRYKVTKRGQDVTLRCDPISSHATLYWYQQALGQGPEFLTYFNYEAQPDKSGLPSDRFSAERPEGSISTLTIQRTEQRDSAMYRCASSVGTISSTDTQYFGPGTRLTVL.

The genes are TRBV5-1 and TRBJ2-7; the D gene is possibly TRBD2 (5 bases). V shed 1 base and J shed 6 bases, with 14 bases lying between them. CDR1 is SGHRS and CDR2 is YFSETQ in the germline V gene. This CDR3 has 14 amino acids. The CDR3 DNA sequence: TGCGCCAGCAGCTTGTCCAGCGGAATAACCGAGCAGTACTTC. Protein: CASSLSSGITEQYF.